This T cell receptor beta chain is from a study of cytomegalovirus exposure and HLA in healthy donors. PCR used 60 Vbeta primers and 13 Jbeta primers. Measured with immunoSEQ multiplex PCR; TCRdb has only the in-frame clones, and not every one. The sample lists tens of thousands of clones, 72% occurring once. CDR1 MGHDK and CDR2 SYGVNS come from the germline V gene. The CDR3 sequence is 16 residues long. Trimming left V 6 bases short and J 1 base short, with 18 bases between. The origin of this receptor is a woman in her fifties or sixties in good health and CMV-seropositive. V usage is TRBV25-1 and J usage is TRBJ1-1; D is possibly TRBD1 (6 bases). Material: PBMCs. The CDR3 DNA sequence: TGTGCCAGCAGCCTCCTCCGGGCCAGGGGGAACACTGAAGCTTTCTTT. This codes for CASSLLRARGNTEAFF.